The 21 T cell receptor beta chains below were found in one sample sequenced in a study of brain T cells in children with intractable seizures. Libraries were prepared by immunoSEQ multiplex PCR; TCRdb keeps only in-frame clonotypes and omits some of them. The top ten clones hold about 6% of a sample with hundreds of thousands of clones, nearly 95% of them seen once. Time point indicated: blood from clinic visit 5 months post-surgery; TSC patient then seizure free. Material: peripheral blood, obtained about 5 months after surgery. All receptors derive from a boy younger than two with tuberous sclerosis and intractable seizures.

This chain connects TRBV6-5 to TRBJ1-1; D may be TRBD1 (5 bases). The CDR3 spans 13 residues. V lost 6 bases, J lost 1 base, and 9 bases lay in between. Germline V gene sequence: CDR1 MNHEY, CDR2 SVGAGI. The CDR3 bases are TGTGCCAGCAGGGGGGTGAGGAACACTGAAGCTTTCTTT. Amino acids: CASRGVRNTEAFF.

The chain couples TRBV28 to TRBJ1-3, with D maybe TRBD1 (6 bases). This CDR3 is built from 16 residues. Trimming left V 7 bases short and J 0 bases short, with 16 bases between. The germline V gene encodes CDR1 MDHEN and CDR2 SYDVKM. The CDR3 DNA reads as TGTGCCAGCAAGGGGGGGTGGATCCGCTCTGGAAACACCATATATTTT. Residues: CASKGGWIRSGNTIYF.

The chain joins TRBV7-6 to TRBJ2-2; 12 bases agree with TRBD2. V trimming: 2 bases; J trimming: 4 bases; junction bases outside the gene matches: 5. Germline loops: CDR1 SGHVS, CDR2 FNYEAQ. This CDR3 region has 17 residues. CDR3 DNA: TGTGCCAGCAGCTTAACGCTAGCGGGAGGGGGCACCGGGGAGCTGTTTTTT. Protein product: CASSLTLAGGGTGELFF.

The chain recombines TRBV5-4 with TRBJ2-1, with 10 positions matching TRBD2. Germline CDR1 SGHNT, CDR2 YYREEE (reference sequence). The J segment lost 8 bases and the V segment lost 0 bases, leaving 11 bases of the junction unmatched. The CDR3 consists of 17 residues. The CDR3 DNA reads as TGTGCCAGCAGCTTGGCGGTAGCGGGGGGCCCTTCGGATGAGCAGTTCTTC. Amino acid sequence: CASSLAVAGGPSDEQFF.

CDR3: CAISEQGQVNQPQHF. DNA for the CDR3: TGTGCCATCAGTGAACAGGGACAGGTCAATCAGCCCCAGCATTTT. V gene TRBV10-3 combines with J gene TRBJ1-5; 8 positions agree with TRBD1. V was pared by 3 bases and J by 3 bases, with 4 bases of the junction left unmatched. This CDR3 has 15 amino acids. Germline V CDR1 and CDR2: ENHRY, SYGVKD.

The V gene is TRBV11-2, the J gene TRBJ1-1, with D possibly matching TRBD1 (5 bases). V lost 1 base and J lost 9, with 9 bases in between. Looked up from germline, CDR1 is SGHAT and CDR2 is FQNNGV. The CDR3 length is 12 residues. DNA for the CDR3: TGTGCCAGCAGCTTAGCGTCGGGACAAGCTTTCTTT. Translation gives CASSLASGQAFF.

The CDR3 DNA is TGCAGCGTTGAAGGAGTGGGACAGGGACTATACAATGAGCAGTTCTTC. Translated, it gives CSVEGVGQGLYNEQFF. The chain has TRBV29-1 and TRBJ2-1, with 9 positions matching TRBD1. V dropped 1 base and J dropped 4; count of bases not matched to a gene: 8. CDR3 size: 16 residues. The germline V gene has CDR1 SQVTM and CDR2 ANQGSEA.

This sequence joins TRBV3-1 (or the pseudogene TRBV3-2) and TRBJ2-7, with unresolved D. CDR1 and CDR2 (germline): LGHDT, YNNKEL (reference sequence). The CDR3 is 14 amino acids. Trimming removed 3 bases from V and 3 bases from J, with 12 bases in between. CDR3 coding DNA: TGTGCCAGCAGCCAGGGGATTGCTAACTACGAGCAGTACTTC. Its protein product is CASSQGIANYEQYF.

The gene calls are TRBV6-5 and TRBJ1-6; D gene uncertain. Trimming shortened V by 2 bases and J by 11 bases, and 10 bases separated the two germline ends. There are 13 residues in the CDR3. Germline-derived CDR1 and CDR2 are MNHEY and SVGAGI. The CDR3: CASSYDTGAPLHF. The CDR3 DNA sequence: TGTGCCAGCAGTTACGATACCGGGGCACCCCTCCACTTT.

This chain links TRBV7-8 with TRBJ1-3; D unclear. V lost 10 bases and J lost 1, with 11 bases in between. The CDR3 spans 13 residues. Per the germline V gene, CDR1 is SGHVS and CDR2 is FQNEAQ. The CDR3: CAIRAGSGNTIYF. The CDR3 region has the DNA TGTGCCATCCGTGCGGGGTCTGGAAACACCATATATTTT.

Here the CDR3 reads CASSPNSGSSYEQYF. CDR3 coding DNA: TGCGCCAGCAGCCCTAATAGCGGGAGCTCCTACGAGCAGTACTTC. V is TRBV4-1 and J is TRBJ2-7, with 9 bases that match TRBD2. From germline, CDR1 is MGHRA and CDR2 YSYEKL. The CDR3 consists of 15 residues. V shed 4 bases and J 0 bases; nucleotides not matched to a gene: 4.

This chain joins TRBV15 and TRBJ1-2; TRBD1 might be the D (6 bases). Looked up from germline, CDR1 is LNHNV and CDR2 is YYDKDF (reference sequence). V shed 1 base and J shed 7 bases, with 16 bases lying between them. The CDR3 covers 15 residues. DNA of the CDR3: TGTGCCACCAGCAGAGGGGCACCGGGGGGCGGTGGCTACACCTTC. As protein: CATSRGAPGGGGYTF.

The V call is TRBV7-9, the J call TRBJ2-3, with D maybe TRBD1 (5 bases). This CDR3 spans 14 amino acids. V lost 1 base, J lost 2 bases, and 7 bases lay in between. Germline CDR1 SEHNR, CDR2 FQNEAQ (reference sequence). The CDR3 DNA reads TGTGCCAGCAGCTTAGGGGGCCACACAGATACGCAGTATTTT. This translates into CASSLGGHTDTQYF.

The chain carries TRBV7-9 and TRBJ1-1; D call uncertain. Germline loops: CDR1 SEHNR, CDR2 FQNEAQ (reference sequence). Trimming took 5 bases from V and 1 from J, leaving 11 bases between them. This CDR3 contains 14 residues. The CDR3, as DNA: TGTGCCAGCAGCGCGGAGAATCGGAACACTGAAGCTTTCTTT. It yields the protein CASSAENRNTEAFF.

Only one count was recorded for this clone. The genes are TRBV6-2 or TRBV6-3 and TRBJ2-7, with 7 positions matching TRBD1. The junction had 9 bases not matched to a gene; V was cut back by 5 bases and J by 5 bases. The CDR3 has 14 residues. In germline, CDR1 is MNHEY, CDR2 SVGEGT. The CDR3, as DNA: TGTGCCAGCAGTGACAGACAGGGTACCGACGAGCAGTACTTC. This gives the protein CASSDRQGTDEQYF.

V usage is TRBV28 and J usage is TRBJ1-2; D perhaps matches TRBD1 (6 bases). Trimming removed 6 bases at V and 2 bases at J, with 10 bases between. The CDR3 loop spans 13 amino acids. The germline CDR1 and CDR2 sequences are MDHEN and SYDVKM. CDR3 amino acids: CASSLTGNYGYTF. CDR3 coding DNA: TGTGCCAGCAGCCTTACAGGGAACTATGGCTACACCTTC.

The count of this clone is one. The V call is TRBV6-6, the J call TRBJ2-7; 7 positions agree with TRBD1. Germline trimming cut 4 bases from V and 4 bases from J; bases unmatched to any gene: 7. CDR1 and CDR2 from the germline V gene are MNHNY and SVGAGI (reference sequence). CDR3 length equals 14 residues. CDR3 DNA sequence: TGTGCCAGCAGTTCCATGGACAGGCCATACGAGCAGTACTTC. It yields the protein CASSSMDRPYEQYF.

The rearrangement uses TRBV10-1 and TRBJ2-7; D is perhaps TRBD2 (6 bases). This CDR3 is 16 amino acids long. V was pared by 1 base and J by 0 bases, with 13 bases between. Germline V gene data show CDR1 as WNHNN and CDR2 as SYGVQD (reference sequence). CDR3 loop: CASSEFPAGSSYEQYF. The CDR3, as DNA: TGCGCCAGCAGTGAGTTTCCAGCGGGCAGCTCCTACGAGCAGTACTTC.

CDR3 loop: CASRQGTNEKLFF. Here the CDR3 DNA reads TGTGCCAGCCGCCAGGGGACTAATGAAAAACTGTTTTTT. The chain uses TRBV12-3 or TRBV12-4 and TRBJ1-4, with D perhaps TRBD1 (6 bases). This CDR3 contains 13 residues. V lost 8 bases, J lost 2 bases, and 9 bases lay in between.

V and J are TRBV19 and TRBJ1-5; D possibly corresponds to TRBD1 (5 bases). Germline lookup yields CDR1 LNHDA and CDR2 SQIVND (reference sequence). The CDR3 has 15 amino acids. Trimming stripped 4 bases from V and 6 bases from J, with 16 bases between. The CDR3 reads CASSKGPQLGQPQHF. CDR3 nucleotides: TGTGCCAGTAGTAAGGGACCGCAACTCGGTCAGCCCCAGCATTTT. Together with reference TRBV19 and TRBJ1-5, the CDR3 gives the full variable domain: DGGITQSPKYLFRKEGQNVTLSCEQNLNHDAMYWYRQDPGQGLRLIYYSQIVNDFQKGDIAEGYSVSREKKESFPLTVTSAQKNPTAFYLCASSKGPQLGQPQHFGDGTRLSIL.

The chain is built from TRBV19 and TRBJ1-5; 9 bases align to TRBD1. In germline, CDR1 is LNHDA, CDR2 SQIVND (reference sequence). The J segment lost 2 bases and the V segment lost 6 bases, leaving 5 bases of the junction unmatched. The CDR3 has 15 amino acids. CDR3 DNA sequence: TGTGCCAGTAGGCTACAGGGGGCAGGCAATCAGCCCCAGCATTTT. Its protein product is CASRLQGAGNQPQHF.